This TCR beta chain was identified during a study of blood T cell repertoires in COVID-19. CDR1 is KGHSH and CDR2 is LQKENI in the germline V gene. The CDR3 is 12 amino acids. The V and J ends lost 8 bases and 5 bases respectively, with 12 bases between them. Only in-frame clones appear in the TCRdb table, and some are missing; sequencing was by immunoSEQ multiplex PCR. Of 200,000 to 250,000 clones in the sample, approximately 84% were seen once. The specimen was peripheral blood. The source of this sequence is a woman of 80 years or more with COVID-19, enrolled during active disease. The rearrangement joins TRBV18 to TRBJ2-5, with D possibly being TRBD1 (5 bases). The CDR3 is CASADSAETQYF. For the CDR3, the DNA is TGTGCCAGCGCCGACAGCGCCGAGACCCAGTACTTC.